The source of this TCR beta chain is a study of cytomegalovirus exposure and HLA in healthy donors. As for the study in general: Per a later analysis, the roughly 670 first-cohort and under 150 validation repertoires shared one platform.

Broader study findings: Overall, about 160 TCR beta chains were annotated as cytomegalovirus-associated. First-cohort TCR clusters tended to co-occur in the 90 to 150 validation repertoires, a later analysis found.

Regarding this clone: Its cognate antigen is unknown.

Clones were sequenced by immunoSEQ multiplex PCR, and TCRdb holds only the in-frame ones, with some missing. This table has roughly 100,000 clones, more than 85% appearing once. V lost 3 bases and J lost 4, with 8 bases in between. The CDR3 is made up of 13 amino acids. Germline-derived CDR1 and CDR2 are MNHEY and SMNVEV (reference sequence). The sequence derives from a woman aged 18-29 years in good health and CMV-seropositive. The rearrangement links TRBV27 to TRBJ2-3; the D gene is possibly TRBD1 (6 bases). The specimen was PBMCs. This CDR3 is CASSFRGSDTQYF. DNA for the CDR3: TGTGCCAGCAGTTTCAGGGGTTCAGATACGCAGTATTTT.